A selection of T cell receptor beta chains follows, all from one sample in a study of blood T cell repertoires in COVID-19. Assay: immunoSEQ multiplex PCR; the TCRdb copy retains only in-frame clones and omits some. Here the sample spans some 200,000 clones, 84% being singletons. The specimen sequenced was peripheral blood. The origin of the receptors is a woman aged 45-60 years with active or convalescent COVID-19. Each CDR3 is given with its conserved first and last residue. D genes are given only for firm matches. Clone size is given for some rows only: seen once, a few or many times, or a class if the clone is expanded.

12,TRBV21-1,TRBJ2-7,-,-,TGTGCCAGCAGCAAAGAGGGCAGGGGTCAGTACTTC,CASSKEGRGQYF
14,TRBV28,TRBJ1-2,-,-,TGTGCCAGCAGCTCTGTCTCTTCTAACTATGGCTACACCTTC,CASSSVSSNYGYTF
14,TRBV27,TRBJ2-2,-,-,TGTGCCAGCAGGCTATACAGGGCGGCCGGGGAGCTGTTTTTT,CASRLYRAAGELFF
15,TRBV6-4,TRBJ1-1,TRBD1,once,TGTGCCAGCACCCCGGATGGGGACAGTATCTCTGAAGCTTTCTTT,CASTPDGDSISEAFF
14,TRBV4-1,TRBJ2-7,TRBD2,-,TGCGCCAGCAGCCACTTAGCGGGATCAAGCGAGCAGTACTTC,CASSHLAGSSEQYF
15,TRBV10-3,TRBJ2-3,-,-,TGTGCCATTTCGTCCCCCGGGGTATTGACAGATACGCAGTATTTT,CAISSPGVLTDTQYF
14,TRBV2,TRBJ1-4,TRBD1,-,TGTGCCAGCAGAGGACAGGGTGAGGGTGAAAAACTGTTTTTT,CASRGQGEGEKLFF
15,TRBV11-2,TRBJ2-1,-,once,TGTGCCAGCAGCTCCCGTCAGGTCTCCTACAATGAGCAGTTCTTC,CASSSRQVSYNEQFF
12,TRBV29-1,TRBJ2-3,-,few,TGCAGCGTTGAAGATGGGGGGGATACGCAGTATTTT,CSVEDGGDTQYF
16,TRBV11-2,TRBJ1-2,TRBD1,-,TGTGCCAGCAGACGAACGGGACAGGGAGCGAACTATGGCTACACCTTC,CASRRTGQGANYGYTF
15,TRBV5-4,TRBJ2-5,TRBD1,-,TGTGCCAGCAGCTTACCGGGACAGGGCCAAGAGACCCAGTACTTC,CASSLPGQGQETQYF
13,TRBV6-5,TRBJ1-5,-,-,TGTGCCAGCAGTTACGCCCGGAATCAGCCCCAGCATTTT,CASSYARNQPQHF
14,TRBV14,TRBJ1-1,TRBD1,-,TGTGCCAGCAGCCGACCGGGACAGGGTTCTCAGGCTTTCTTT,CASSRPGQGSQAFF